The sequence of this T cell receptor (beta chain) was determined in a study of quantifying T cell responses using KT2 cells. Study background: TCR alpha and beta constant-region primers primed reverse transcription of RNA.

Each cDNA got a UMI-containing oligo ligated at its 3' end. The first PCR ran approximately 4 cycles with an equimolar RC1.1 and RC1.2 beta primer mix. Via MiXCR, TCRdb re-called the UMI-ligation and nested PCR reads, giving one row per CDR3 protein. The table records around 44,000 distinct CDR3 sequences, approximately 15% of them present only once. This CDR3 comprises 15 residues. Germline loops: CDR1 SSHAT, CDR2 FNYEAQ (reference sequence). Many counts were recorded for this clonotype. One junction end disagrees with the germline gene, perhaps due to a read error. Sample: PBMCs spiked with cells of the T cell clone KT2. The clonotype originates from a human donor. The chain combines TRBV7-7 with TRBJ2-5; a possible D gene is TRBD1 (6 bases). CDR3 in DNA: TGTGCTAGCAGCTTAGCGCTCCAGGGGACGGAGACCCAGTACTTC. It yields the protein CASSLALQGTETQYF.